The present T cell receptor (beta chain) was sequenced within a study of T cell responses to AZD1222 COVID-19 vaccine. About the research overall: Samples with a second dose at about 4 or about 12 weeks were pooled together. Study results and caveats: Close to half of spike-specific TCRs reportedly recognize unmutated variant regions. Only six people who got AZD1222 tested seropositive at baseline.

V dropped 0 bases and J dropped 6 bases, with 11 bases sitting between them. This CDR3 region has 15 residues. Germline lookup yields CDR1 SGHNT and CDR2 YENEEA. As concerns this clone: Its antigen is as yet unknown.

The table came from immunoSEQ multiplex PCR; TCRdb's copy has only in-frame clones and leaves some out. This sample has some 95,000 clones, with just over 85% found just once. This specimen was peripheral blood, taken on day 0 of AZD1222 vaccination. The gene calls are TRBV11-3 and TRBJ2-2, with D perhaps matching TRBD1 (6 bases). This sequence originates from an adult in good health. CDR3 coding DNA: TGTGCCAGCAGCTTAGATGGGGGCGCGGCCGGGGAGCTGTTTTTT. It encodes CASSLDGGAAGELFF.